Listed below are T cell receptor beta chains from one sample, sequenced in a study of Ad26.COV2.S vaccination and SARS-CoV-2 variants. The data were produced by immunoSEQ multiplex PCR, yet TCRdb's version contains in-frame clones alone and is incomplete. Among 300,000 to 500,000 clones, approximately 91% were seen once, and the ten largest hold approximately 3.7%. This specimen consisted of peripheral blood, obtained in a trial of Ad26.COV2.S vaccine versus placebo. These receptors all come from a person aged 18-65 years who received the Ad26.COV2.S COVID-19 vaccine or a placebo. The CDR3 runs from the conserved cysteine through the conserved F or W. A D gene is named only where the DNA matches it firmly. Some rows have no size entry. The others give once, few or many, or a class for an expanded clone.

j_call | clone_size | d_call | v_call | cdr3_nt | cdr3_aa
TRBJ1-4 | - | TRBD1 | TRBV4-1 | TGCGCCAGCAGCCAAGATTTGTCGGCTCGGGACAGTGCTTATTTT | CASSQDLSARDSAYF
TRBJ2-5 | - | - | TRBV2 | TGTGCCAGCAGTGAAGAAGGCTCCCAGTACTTC | CASSEEGSQYF
TRBJ1-2 | - | - | TRBV30 | TGTGCCTGGAGTGTACCCGAAGGGAACTATGGCTACACCTTC | CAWSVPEGNYGYTF
TRBJ1-2 | - | - | TRBV4-1 | TGCGCCAGCAGCCAATTTCCACGGGACAAGTATGGCTACACCTTC | CASSQFPRDKYGYTF
TRBJ2-7 | - | TRBD1 | TRBV27 | TGTGCCAGCAGTTCGTCGGACAGGGTAGACCAGTACTTC | CASSSSDRVDQYF
TRBJ2-3 | once | - | TRBV30 | TGTGCCTGGAGTGTACGTGGGGGTACGCAGTATTTT | CAWSVRGGTQYF
TRBJ1-1 | - | - | TRBV2 | TGTGCCAGCAGTGATCAGGGGACGAACACTGAAGCTTTCTTT | CASSDQGTNTEAFF
TRBJ1-1 | few | - | TRBV7-9 | TGTGCCAGCAGCTTAGCGGGAGAAGCTTTCTTT | CASSLAGEAFF
TRBJ1-4 | - | - | TRBV7-6 | TGTGCCAGCAGCCCCTGGACTGGCGGTCCGAATGAAAAACTGTTTTTT | CASSPWTGGPNEKLFF
TRBJ1-1 | - | - | TRBV15 | TGTGCCACCAGCATGACAGTGAACACTGAAGCTTTCTTT | CATSMTVNTEAFF
TRBJ1-6 | - | - | TRBV21-1 | TGTGCCAGCAGCAAACATGGAGACCTCCACTTT | CASSKHGDLHF
TRBJ2-7 | - | - | TRBV4-1 | TGCGCCAGCAGCGAGGGGGACACCCTGGGGACGGGGCAGTACTTC | CASSEGDTLGTGQYF
TRBJ2-5 | once | TRBD2 | TRBV11-2 | TGTGCCAGCAGCTTGACTAGCGGACAAGAGACCCAGTACTTC | CASSLTSGQETQYF
TRBJ1-5 | - | - | TRBV3-1/TRBV3-2 | TGTGCCAGCAGCCAGTCATCGGGAGTTAGCAATCAGCCCCAGCATTTT | CASSQSSGVSNQPQHF
TRBJ1-4 | - | - | TRBV18 | TGTGCCAGCTCACCTAACACAACTAATGAAAAACTGTTTTTT | CASSPNTTNEKLFF
TRBJ1-2 | - | TRBD1 | TRBV5-6 | TGTGCCAGCAGCTTGAAGGACAGGGGTGGCTATGGCTACACCTTC | CASSLKDRGGYGYTF
TRBJ1-1 | - | - | TRBV30 | TGTGCCTGGACCGGGGGGCCAAACACTGAAGCTTTCTTT | CAWTGGPNTEAFF
TRBJ2-5 | - | TRBD1 | TRBV29-1 | TGCAGCGTCCAAACAGGGGGACGGGAGACCCAGTACTTC | CSVQTGGRETQYF
TRBJ2-7 | - | - | TRBV7-2 | TGTGCCAGCAGCCTAGATTGGACGAACCGCTCCTACGAGCAGTACTTC | CASSLDWTNRSYEQYF
TRBJ1-2 | - | TRBD1 | TRBV19 | TGTGCCAGTAGTTCGCCAGGGGGTCTCTATGGCTACACCTTC | CASSSPGGLYGYTF
TRBJ2-7 | - | - | TRBV11-1 | TGTGCCAGCAGCCTCCCCGGGACGGGGTCCTACGAGCAGTACTTC | CASSLPGTGSYEQYF
TRBJ2-2 | - | TRBD2 | TRBV15 | TGTGCCACCAGCAGAGATGAGGCTAGCGGGAGGAACACCGGGGAGCTGTTTTTT | CATSRDEASGRNTGELFF
TRBJ1-5 | - | - | TRBV30 | TGTGCCTGGAGTGTGTTACAGGATCAGCCCCAGCATTTT | CAWSVLQDQPQHF
TRBJ2-3 | - | - | TRBV2 | TGTGCCAGCCTGGCAAGACCTGTGGGGGTAGGCACAGATACGCAGTATTTT | CASLARPVGVGTDTQYF
TRBJ2-2 | - | TRBD1 | TRBV30 | TGTGCCTGTAACCGGGACAGGGTCTCGAACACCGGGGAGCTGTTTTTT | CACNRDRVSNTGELFF
TRBJ1-1 | - | TRBD1 | TRBV23-1 | TGCGCCAGCAGAACAGGGGGCAGGGACACTGAAGCTTTCTTT | CASRTGGRDTEAFF
TRBJ1-2 | once | - | TRBV6-6 | TGTGCCAGCAGTTACCGACAGGCCCCTAACTATGGCTACACCTTC | CASSYRQAPNYGYTF
TRBJ1-2 | - | - | TRBV27 | TGTGCCAGCAGTTATCAGGGGCAAAACACCTTC | CASSYQGQNTF
TRBJ2-3 | - | TRBD2 | TRBV6-6 | TGTGCCAGCAGTTACTCGGGGACTAGCATTGATACGCAGTATTTT | CASSYSGTSIDTQYF
TRBJ1-1 | - | - | TRBV5-8 | TGTGCCAGCAGCTTAGGTTCGGTTTGGGACCAGACGGCTTTCTTT | CASSLGSVWDQTAFF
TRBJ2-1 | - | TRBD2 | TRBV19 | TGTGCCAGTAGATTGTCGTATAGCGGGGGGGCCGTTAATGAGCAGTTCTTC | CASRLSYSGGAVNEQFF
TRBJ2-2 | - | - | TRBV7-8 | TGTGCCAGCAGCTTAGAACGGGGGCTATACACCGGGGAGCTGTTTTTT | CASSLERGLYTGELFF
TRBJ2-7 | once | - | TRBV7-8 | TGTGCCAGCAGCTTAGAAGGGCTGTACGGCTACGAGCAGTACTTC | CASSLEGLYGYEQYF
TRBJ1-3 | - | - | TRBV9 | TGTGCCAGCAGCGTAGACAGGAGCCTCTACTCTGGAAACACCATATATTTT | CASSVDRSLYSGNTIYF
TRBJ2-7 | - | - | TRBV6-2/TRBV6-3 | TGTGCCAGCAGCTGGGACCCTATAACCTACGAGCAGTACTTC | CASSWDPITYEQYF
TRBJ2-7 | - | TRBD2 | TRBV2 | TGTGCCAGCAGTGAAGGACCGGGGGGGCAGGAGCAGTACTTC | CASSEGPGGQEQYF
TRBJ1-1 | - | - | TRBV5-5 | TGTGCCAGCAGCTCTGACAACCTGGCGAACACTGAAGCTTTCTTT | CASSSDNLANTEAFF
TRBJ1-6 | once | - | TRBV18 | TGTGCCAGCTCGCCAACCGGACAGTACAATTCACCCCTCCACTTT | CASSPTGQYNSPLHF
TRBJ1-3 | - | - | TRBV2 | TGTGCCAGCAGTGAACAGAGCTCTGGAAACACCATATATTTT | CASSEQSSGNTIYF